This T cell receptor beta chain was retrieved from a study of CD8 T cells in ankylosing spondylitis. Study results and caveats: Several of the motif variants were reported before in synovial fluid and blood from reactive arthritis. Several highly homologous variants made up a TCR beta motif that seemed to typify ankylosing spondylitis blood. Relatively scarce in peripheral blood, disease-linked clones were CD8+.

A single record per CDR3 protein comes from TCRdb applying MiXCR to the 5' RACE reads. The data show hundreds of thousands of distinct CDR3 sequences, under 30% seen once. This CDR3 spans 12 amino acids. Germline CDR1 MGHRA, CDR2 YSYEKL. Between the trimmed V and J ends, which lost 7 bases and 7 bases, there was a span of 10 bases. This clonotype was recorded at least ten times. Its specificity is unknown. The chain combines TRBV4-1 with TRBJ1-4; D is uncertain. Sequencing was done on a sample of blood, either unsorted or a sorted T cell fraction (not recorded which). The TCR originated in a male donor with ankylosing spondylitis or in good health (not recorded which). This CDR3 is CASKGLGEKLFF. The CDR3 region has the DNA TGCGCCAGCAAGGGATTGGGTGAAAAACTGTTTTTT.